These T cell receptor beta chains were read from a single sample in a study of blood T cell repertoires in COVID-19. Some clones are missing from TCRdb's copy, which holds only in-frame ones; the method was immunoSEQ multiplex PCR. The sample consists of 250,000 or so clones, around 80% of them appearing once. The sequencing input was peripheral blood. The receptors here all came from a woman under 30 with acute or convalescent COVID-19. Both conserved end residues are part of each CDR3. D genes are given only for firm matches. Some rows have no size entry. The others give once, few or many, or a class for an expanded clone.

V: TRBV5-5
size: .
D: TRBD1
J: TRBJ1-2
DNA: TGTGCCAGCAGCACCCCGGGACAGAGGATCATGAATGGCTACACCTTC
CDR3: CASSTPGQRIMNGYTF

V: TRBV7-6
size: .
D: .
J: TRBJ1-4
DNA: TGTGCCAGCACCTCGCGGGGTGGGCTCTCTAATGAAAAACTGTTTTTT
CDR3: CASTSRGGLSNEKLFF

V: TRBV2
size: few
D: .
J: TRBJ1-6
DNA: TGTGCCAGCAGTGAATCGGCAGGGGTATCACCCCTCCACTTT
CDR3: CASSESAGVSPLHF

V: TRBV12-3/TRBV12-4
size: .
D: .
J: TRBJ2-5
DNA: TGTGCCAGCAGTCAGACTAGCCAAGAGACCCAGTACTTC
CDR3: CASSQTSQETQYF

V: TRBV6-5
size: .
D: .
J: TRBJ1-5
DNA: TGTGCCAGCAGTTACGCAGGTTTATACTATCAGCCCCAGCATTTT
CDR3: CASSYAGLYYQPQHF

V: TRBV7-2
size: .
D: .
J: TRBJ1-6
DNA: TGTGCCAGCAGCCCTTTCAATTCACCCCTCCACTTT
CDR3: CASSPFNSPLHF

V: TRBV4-3
size: .
D: .
J: TRBJ2-2
DNA: TGCGCCAGCAGCCACCACCCTGAGTCCGGGGAGCTGTTTTTT
CDR3: CASSHHPESGELFF

V: TRBV5-1
size: .
D: .
J: TRBJ1-2
DNA: TGCGCCAGCAGCTCCAACAAGGGTACGGGGGGCTACACCTTC
CDR3: CASSSNKGTGGYTF

V: TRBV14
size: .
D: .
J: TRBJ1-1
DNA: TGTGCCAGCAGCCAAACTGTTTTAGCTTTCTTT
CDR3: CASSQTVLAFF

V: TRBV2
size: .
D: TRBD1
J: TRBJ2-7
DNA: TGTGCCAGCAGTGAAGAAGGAGGGGGTCAGGGGGCGCCTGAGCAGTACTTC
CDR3: CASSEEGGGQGAPEQYF

V: TRBV18
size: .
D: TRBD1
J: TRBJ1-4
DNA: TGTGCCAGCTCAACCAGGGGGACGGATGAAAAACTGTTTTTT
CDR3: CASSTRGTDEKLFF

V: TRBV5-1
size: .
D: TRBD1
J: TRBJ2-7
DNA: TGCGCCAGCAGCCGGGACAGGGGAGTCTACGAGCAGTACTTC
CDR3: CASSRDRGVYEQYF

V: TRBV6-2/TRBV6-3
size: .
D: .
J: TRBJ2-7
DNA: TGTGCCAGCAGCCGATACTACACCTACGAGCAGTACTTC
CDR3: CASSRYYTYEQYF

V: TRBV18
size: .
D: .
J: TRBJ2-1
DNA: TGTGCCAGCACACACGCACCTAGCGCTAGCCCCGATGAGCAGTTCTTC
CDR3: CASTHAPSASPDEQFF

V: TRBV29-1
size: .
D: .
J: TRBJ2-1
DNA: TGCAGCGTTGACCTAACTGTGGAGAATGAGCAGTTCTTC
CDR3: CSVDLTVENEQFF

V: TRBV28
size: .
D: TRBD2
J: TRBJ2-1
DNA: TGTGCCAGCAGAGCCCCTGGACTAGCGGGAGATTTCCATGAGCAGTTCTTC
CDR3: CASRAPGLAGDFHEQFF

V: TRBV5-1
size: few
D: TRBD1
J: TRBJ1-4
DNA: TGCGCCAGCAGCTTAACCGGGACAGCACTTTTTGCAACTAATGAAAAACTGTTTTTT
CDR3: CASSLTGTALFATNEKLFF

V: TRBV28
size: .
D: .
J: TRBJ1-2
DNA: TGTGCCAGCAGTTTATCGCGCAGGGGATATGGCTACACCTTC
CDR3: CASSLSRRGYGYTF

V: TRBV6-2/TRBV6-3
size: .
D: TRBD1
J: TRBJ2-7
DNA: TGTGCCAGCAGTTCCGGGACAGCAGACTACTACGAGCAGTACTTC
CDR3: CASSSGTADYYEQYF

V: TRBV30
size: .
D: TRBD2
J: TRBJ2-1
DNA: TGTGCCTGGATTACTACTAGCGGGAGGAATGAGCAGTTCTTC
CDR3: CAWITTSGRNEQFF

V: TRBV6-5
size: few
D: TRBD2
J: TRBJ2-5
DNA: TGTGCCTGCCTAGCGGGAGGGCCGAGTGAGACCCAGTACTTC
CDR3: CACLAGGPSETQYF

V: TRBV4-3
size: .
D: .
J: TRBJ2-5
DNA: TGCGCCAGCAGCCAAGAAGGAGTCGGGGAGACCCAGTACTTC
CDR3: CASSQEGVGETQYF

V: TRBV11-2
size: .
D: TRBD2
J: TRBJ2-1
DNA: TGTGCCAGCAGCGGCGGGACTAGCGGGAGCAATGAGCAGTTCTTC
CDR3: CASSGGTSGSNEQFF

V: TRBV18
size: .
D: TRBD1
J: TRBJ1-2
DNA: TGTGCCAGCTCACCTACCGGGACAGCTAACTATGGCTACACCTTC
CDR3: CASSPTGTANYGYTF

V: TRBV7-9
size: .
D: TRBD2
J: TRBJ2-3
DNA: TGTGCCAGCAGCTTCGCGGGAGGGCGCGCAGATACGCAGTATTTT
CDR3: CASSFAGGRADTQYF

V: TRBV20-1
size: .
D: .
J: TRBJ1-1
DNA: TGCAGTGCTAGAGGGGGCCCAGGGGCTTTCTTT
CDR3: CSARGGPGAFF

V: TRBV27
size: .
D: TRBD1
J: TRBJ2-7
DNA: TGTGCCAGCAGTTTATCGGGGACAGCCTCCTACGAGCAGTACTTC
CDR3: CASSLSGTASYEQYF

V: TRBV28
size: few
D: .
J: TRBJ1-3
DNA: TGTGCCAGCAGTTTATGGCAGATCTCTGGAAACACCATATATTTT
CDR3: CASSLWQISGNTIYF

V: TRBV28
size: .
D: TRBD1
J: TRBJ2-7
DNA: TGTGCCAGCAGTTTAGCCGGGACAGGGTTTTACGAGCAGTACTTC
CDR3: CASSLAGTGFYEQYF

V: TRBV4-3
size: .
D: .
J: TRBJ2-3
DNA: TGCGCCAGCAGCCAAGAGGCTCGCCAAGGGGGTATTTTTGGTACGCAGTATTTT
CDR3: CASSQEARQGGIFGTQYF

V: TRBV2
size: .
D: .
J: TRBJ1-5
DNA: TGTGCCAGCAGGACCGGGTCTGCGGGGAGTCAGCCCCAGCATTTT
CDR3: CASRTGSAGSQPQHF

V: TRBV6-2/TRBV6-3
size: .
D: .
J: TRBJ1-5
DNA: TGTGCCAGCAGTCACGGGACACTTGGCAATCAGCCCCAGCATTTT
CDR3: CASSHGTLGNQPQHF

V: TRBV10-3
size: .
D: .
J: TRBJ2-1
DNA: TGTGCCATCAGTGACCCGGTCGTTCTTGAGCAGTTCTTC
CDR3: CAISDPVVLEQFF

V: TRBV28
size: .
D: .
J: TRBJ2-5
DNA: TGTGCCAGCGTCTCTAGCGAACAAGAGACCCAGTACTTC
CDR3: CASVSSEQETQYF

V: TRBV28
size: .
D: .
J: TRBJ1-5
DNA: TGTGCCAGCAGCTTGTCACAGGCAGGGAATCAGCCCCAGCATTTT
CDR3: CASSLSQAGNQPQHF

V: TRBV6-5
size: few
D: .
J: TRBJ1-6
DNA: TGTGCCAGCAGGCCGGCGGGGGGTAATTCACCCCTCCACTTT
CDR3: CASRPAGGNSPLHF

V: TRBV29-1
size: .
D: TRBD1
J: TRBJ2-5
DNA: TGCAGCGCAGCTGGACAGGTAGAGACCCAGTACTTC
CDR3: CSAAGQVETQYF

V: TRBV6-5
size: .
D: TRBD1
J: TRBJ2-7
DNA: TGTGCCAGCAGGCCGATGGGGACAGGTCTTGCCGAGCAGTACTTC
CDR3: CASRPMGTGLAEQYF

V: TRBV7-2
size: few
D: TRBD1
J: TRBJ2-7
DNA: TGTGCCAGCAGCTTAGGCCCGGGACAGCAATACGAGCAGTACTTC
CDR3: CASSLGPGQQYEQYF

V: TRBV6-2/TRBV6-3
size: .
D: .
J: TRBJ2-7
DNA: TGTGCCAGCAGTTACCCTCAGGGAATCTTAACCTACGAGCAGTACTTC
CDR3: CASSYPQGILTYEQYF

V: TRBV2
size: .
D: .
J: TRBJ1-4
DNA: TGTGCCAGCAGTGCCGGGAGGGGAAATGAAAAACTGTTTTTT
CDR3: CASSAGRGNEKLFF

V: TRBV4-3
size: .
D: .
J: TRBJ2-5
DNA: TGCGCCAGCAGCCAAGAGGCCACAGGGCGAAAAGAGACCCAGTACTTC
CDR3: CASSQEATGRKETQYF

V: TRBV19
size: .
D: .
J: TRBJ1-2
DNA: TGTGCCAGTAGTCCCAGGGGCTGGCAGCTGTATGGCTACACCTTC
CDR3: CASSPRGWQLYGYTF